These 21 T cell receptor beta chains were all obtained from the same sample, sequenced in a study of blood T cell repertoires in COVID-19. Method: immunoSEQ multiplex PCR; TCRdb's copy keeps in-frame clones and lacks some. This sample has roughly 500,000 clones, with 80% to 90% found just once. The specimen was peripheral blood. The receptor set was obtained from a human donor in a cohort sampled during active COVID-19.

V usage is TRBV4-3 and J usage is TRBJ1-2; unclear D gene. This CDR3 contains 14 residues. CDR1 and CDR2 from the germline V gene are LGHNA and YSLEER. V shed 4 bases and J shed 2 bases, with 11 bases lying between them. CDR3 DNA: TGCGCCAGCAGCCTGTTAGAGAGGAACTATGGCTACACCTTC. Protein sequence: CASSLLERNYGYTF.

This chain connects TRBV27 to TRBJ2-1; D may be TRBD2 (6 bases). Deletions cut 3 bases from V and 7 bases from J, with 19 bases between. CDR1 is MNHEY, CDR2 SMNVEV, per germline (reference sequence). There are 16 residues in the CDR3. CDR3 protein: CASSLLRDWRPNEQFF. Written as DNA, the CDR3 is TGTGCCAGCAGTTTGCTCCGGGACTGGCGCCCGAATGAGCAGTTCTTC.

The CDR3 is CASSPVTSGAGYNEQFF. The CDR3, as DNA: TGTGCCAGCTCACCAGTGACTAGCGGGGCAGGCTACAATGAGCAGTTCTTC. This chain uses TRBV18 with TRBJ2-1; 11 bases are shared with TRBD2. V shed 2 bases and J 3 bases; nucleotides not matched to a gene: 6. Germline lookup yields CDR1 KGHSH and CDR2 LQKENI. The CDR3 extends over 17 amino acids. Filled out from reference TRBV18 and TRBJ2-1, the complete variable domain reads NAGVMQNPRHLVRRRGQEARLRCSPMKGHSHVYWYRQLPEEGLKFMVYLQKENIIDESGMPKERFSAEFPKEGPSILRIQQVVRGDSAAYFCASSPVTSGAGYNEQFFGPGTRLTVL.

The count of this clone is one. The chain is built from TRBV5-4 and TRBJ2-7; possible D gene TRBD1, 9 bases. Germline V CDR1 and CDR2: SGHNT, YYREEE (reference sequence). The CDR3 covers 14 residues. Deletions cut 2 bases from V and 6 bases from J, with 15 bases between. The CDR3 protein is CASSFGTGTSEQYF. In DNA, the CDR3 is TGTGCCAGCAGCTTCGGGACAGGGACTAGCGAGCAGTACTTC.

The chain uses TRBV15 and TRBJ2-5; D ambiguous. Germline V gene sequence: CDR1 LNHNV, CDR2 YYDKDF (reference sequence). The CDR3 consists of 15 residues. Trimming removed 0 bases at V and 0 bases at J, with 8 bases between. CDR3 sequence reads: CATSRDRPDQETQYF. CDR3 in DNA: TGTGCCACCAGCAGAGATCGTCCAGACCAAGAGACCCAGTACTTC.

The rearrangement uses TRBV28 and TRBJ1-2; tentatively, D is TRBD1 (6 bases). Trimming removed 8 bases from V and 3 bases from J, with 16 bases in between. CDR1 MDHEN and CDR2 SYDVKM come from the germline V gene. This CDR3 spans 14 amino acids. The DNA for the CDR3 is TGTGCCAGCGGGGTGGTACAGGGCCACTATGGCTACACCTTC. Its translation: CASGVVQGHYGYTF.

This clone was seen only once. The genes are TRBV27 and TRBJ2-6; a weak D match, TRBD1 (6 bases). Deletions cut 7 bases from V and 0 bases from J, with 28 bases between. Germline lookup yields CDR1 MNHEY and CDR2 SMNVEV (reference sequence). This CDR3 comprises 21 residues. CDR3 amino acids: CASTKTGILTPPVSGANVLTF. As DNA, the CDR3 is TGTGCCAGCACCAAAACAGGGATTCTAACCCCGCCGGTCTCTGGGGCCAACGTCCTGACTTTC.

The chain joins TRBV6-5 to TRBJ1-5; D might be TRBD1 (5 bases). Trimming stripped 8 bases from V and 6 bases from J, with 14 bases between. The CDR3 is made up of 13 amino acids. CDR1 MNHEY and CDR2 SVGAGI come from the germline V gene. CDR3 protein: CASGMGGSQPQHF. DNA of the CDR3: TGTGCCAGCGGTATGGGGGGATCTCAGCCCCAGCATTTT.

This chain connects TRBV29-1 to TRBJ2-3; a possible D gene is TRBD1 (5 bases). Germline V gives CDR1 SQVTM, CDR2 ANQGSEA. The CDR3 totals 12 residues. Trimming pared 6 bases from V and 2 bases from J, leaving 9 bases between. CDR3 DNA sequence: TGCAGCGTACCGACAGACACAGATACGCAGTATTTT. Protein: CSVPTDTDTQYF.

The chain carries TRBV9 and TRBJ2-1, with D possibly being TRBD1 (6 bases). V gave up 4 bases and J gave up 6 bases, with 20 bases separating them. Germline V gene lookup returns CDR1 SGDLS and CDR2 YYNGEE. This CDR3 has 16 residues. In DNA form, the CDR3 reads TGTGCCAGCAGCCCCCCGTGGGCAGGGGCAGTCAATGAGCAGTTCTTC. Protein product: CASSPPWAGAVNEQFF.

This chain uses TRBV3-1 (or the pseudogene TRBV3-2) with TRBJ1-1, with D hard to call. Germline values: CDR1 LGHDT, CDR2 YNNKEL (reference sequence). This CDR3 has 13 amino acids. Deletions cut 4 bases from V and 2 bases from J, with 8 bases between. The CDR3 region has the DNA TGTGCCAGCAGCCTCAGTGATAACACTGAAGCTTTCTTT. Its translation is CASSLSDNTEAFF.

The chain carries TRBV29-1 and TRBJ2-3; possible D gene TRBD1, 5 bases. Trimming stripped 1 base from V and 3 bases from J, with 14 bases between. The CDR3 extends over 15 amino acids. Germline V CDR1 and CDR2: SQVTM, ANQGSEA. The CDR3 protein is CSVEVVQGPTDTQYF. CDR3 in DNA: TGCAGCGTTGAAGTGGTGCAGGGCCCTACAGATACGCAGTATTTT.

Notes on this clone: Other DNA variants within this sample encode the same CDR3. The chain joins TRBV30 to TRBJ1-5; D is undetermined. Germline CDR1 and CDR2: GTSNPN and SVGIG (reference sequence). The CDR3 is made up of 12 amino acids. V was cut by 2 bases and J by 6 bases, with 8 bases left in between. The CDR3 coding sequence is TGTGCCTGGAGTCCCGGTGGTCAGCCCCAGCATTTT. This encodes CAWSPGGQPQHF. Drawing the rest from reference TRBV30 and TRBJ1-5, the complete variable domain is SQTIHQWPATLVQPVGSPLSLECTVEGTSNPNLYWYRQAAGRGLQLLFYSVGIGQISSEVPQNLSASRPQDRQFILSSKKLLLSDSGFYLCAWSPGGQPQHFGDGTRLSIL.

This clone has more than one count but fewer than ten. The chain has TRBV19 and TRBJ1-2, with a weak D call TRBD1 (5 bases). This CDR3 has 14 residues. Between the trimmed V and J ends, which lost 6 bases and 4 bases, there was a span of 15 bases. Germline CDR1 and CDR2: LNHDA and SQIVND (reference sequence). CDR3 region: CASRATEGTYGYTF. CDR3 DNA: TGTGCCAGTAGGGCTACGGAGGGGACCTATGGCTACACCTTC.

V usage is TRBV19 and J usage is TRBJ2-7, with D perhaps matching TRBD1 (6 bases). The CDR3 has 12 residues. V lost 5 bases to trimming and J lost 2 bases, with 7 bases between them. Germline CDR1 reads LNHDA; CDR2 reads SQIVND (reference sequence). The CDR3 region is CASSQGTYEQYF. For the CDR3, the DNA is TGTGCCAGTAGTCAGGGGACCTACGAGCAGTACTTC.

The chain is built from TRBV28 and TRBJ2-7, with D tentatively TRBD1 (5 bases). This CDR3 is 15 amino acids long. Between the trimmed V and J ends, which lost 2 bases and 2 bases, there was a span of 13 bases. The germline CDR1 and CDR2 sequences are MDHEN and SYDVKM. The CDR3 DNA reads TGTGCCAGCAGTTTAAAGGTGCAGGGTCCCTACGAGCAGTACTTC. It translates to CASSLKVQGPYEQYF.

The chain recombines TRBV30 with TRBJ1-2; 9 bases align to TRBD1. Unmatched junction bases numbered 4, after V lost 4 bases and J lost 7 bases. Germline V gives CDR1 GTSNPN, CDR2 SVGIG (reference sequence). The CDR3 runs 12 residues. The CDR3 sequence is CAWTGTGSGYTF. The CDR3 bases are TGTGCCTGGACCGGGACAGGGTCTGGCTACACCTTC.

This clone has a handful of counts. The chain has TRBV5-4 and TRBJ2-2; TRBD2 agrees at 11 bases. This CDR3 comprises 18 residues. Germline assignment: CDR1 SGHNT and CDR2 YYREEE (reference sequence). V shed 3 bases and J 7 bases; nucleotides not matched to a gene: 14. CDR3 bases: TGTGCCAGCAGCTCGAGTAGATTAGCGGGAGGGCCAAACGGGGAGCTGTTTTTT. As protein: CASSSSRLAGGPNGELFF.

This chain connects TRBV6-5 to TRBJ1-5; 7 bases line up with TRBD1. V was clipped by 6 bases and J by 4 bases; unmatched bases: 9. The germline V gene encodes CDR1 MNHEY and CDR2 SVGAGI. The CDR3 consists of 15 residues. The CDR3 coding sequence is TGTGCCAGCAGCCGACAGGGAAGGGATAATCAGCCCCAGCATTTT. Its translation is CASSRQGRDNQPQHF.

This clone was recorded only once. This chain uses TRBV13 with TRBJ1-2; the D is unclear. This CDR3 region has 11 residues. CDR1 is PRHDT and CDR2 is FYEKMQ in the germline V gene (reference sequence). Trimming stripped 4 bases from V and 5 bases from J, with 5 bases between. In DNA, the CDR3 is TGTGCCAGCAGCTCTCCGTATGGCTACACCTTC. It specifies CASSSPYGYTF.

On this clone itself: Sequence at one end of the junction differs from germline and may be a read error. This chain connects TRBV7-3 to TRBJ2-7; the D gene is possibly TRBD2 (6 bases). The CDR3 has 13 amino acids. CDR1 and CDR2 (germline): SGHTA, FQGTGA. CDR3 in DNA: TGTGCCAGCAGCCCCGGGGCGGGGTACGCGCAGTACTTC. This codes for CASSPGAGYAQYF.